This paragraph covers one T cell receptor beta chain sequence. The antigen is not known. The sample comes from a study of cytomegalovirus exposure and HLA in healthy donors. Using immunoSEQ multiplex PCR, the repertoire was profiled, and TCRdb retains in-frame clones only, with some absent. This sample has roughly 60,000 clones, with roughly 94% found just once. Study findings and constraints: Usually a TCR sequence was rare, but some public TCRs were found in many donors.

V was pared by 4 bases and J by 0 bases, with 2 bases of the junction left unmatched. The CDR3 length is 14 residues. Germline V gene lookup returns CDR1 MDHEN and CDR2 SYDVKM. The chain uses TRBV28 and TRBJ1-1; 7 bases are a match to TRBD1. Material: PBMCs. The clonotype was recovered from a woman between 18 and 29 years old in good health and CMV-seronegative. CDR3: CASSSGQMNTEAFF. The CDR3 DNA sequence: TGTGCCAGCAGTTCGGGACAGATGAACACTGAAGCTTTCTTT.